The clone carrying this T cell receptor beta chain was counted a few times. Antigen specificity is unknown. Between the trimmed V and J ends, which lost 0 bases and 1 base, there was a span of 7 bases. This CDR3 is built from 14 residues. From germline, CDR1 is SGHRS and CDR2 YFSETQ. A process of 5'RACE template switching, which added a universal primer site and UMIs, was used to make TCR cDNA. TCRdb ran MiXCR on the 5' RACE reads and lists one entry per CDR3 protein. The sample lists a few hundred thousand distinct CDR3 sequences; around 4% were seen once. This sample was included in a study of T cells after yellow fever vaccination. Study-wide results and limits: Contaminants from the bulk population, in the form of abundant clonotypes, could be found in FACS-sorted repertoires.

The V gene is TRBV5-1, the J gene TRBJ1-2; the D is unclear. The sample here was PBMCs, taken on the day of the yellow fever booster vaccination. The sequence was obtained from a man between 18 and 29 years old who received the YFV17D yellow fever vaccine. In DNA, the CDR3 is TGCGCCAGCAGCTTGGGGATCTATAACTATGGCTACACCTTC. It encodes CASSLGIYNYGYTF.